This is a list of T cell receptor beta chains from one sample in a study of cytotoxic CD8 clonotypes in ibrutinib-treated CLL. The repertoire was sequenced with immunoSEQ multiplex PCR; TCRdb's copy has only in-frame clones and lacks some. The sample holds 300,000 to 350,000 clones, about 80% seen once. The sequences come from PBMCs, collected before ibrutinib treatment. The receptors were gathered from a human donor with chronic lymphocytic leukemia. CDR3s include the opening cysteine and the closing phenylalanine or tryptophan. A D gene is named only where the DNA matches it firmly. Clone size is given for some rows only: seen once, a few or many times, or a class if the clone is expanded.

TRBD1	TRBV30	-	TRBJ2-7	TGTGCCTGGAGTGTAAGCTGGGGGACAGTGAATGGCGAGCAGTACTTC	CAWSVSWGTVNGEQYF
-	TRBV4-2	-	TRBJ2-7	TGTGCCAGCAGCCAAGATCTCGGGCTAGCGCATTACGAGCAGTACTTC	CASSQDLGLAHYEQYF
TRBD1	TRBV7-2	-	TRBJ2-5	TGTGCCAGCAGACTACAGGGGGGCCAGGAGACCCAGTACTTC	CASRLQGGQETQYF
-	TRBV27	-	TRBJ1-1	TGTGCCAGCAGTCTGCTAGGGGGGAACACTGAAGCTTTCTTT	CASSLLGGNTEAFF
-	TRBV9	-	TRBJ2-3	TGTGCCAGCAGCGCGGGACTTCGCACAGATACGCAGTATTTT	CASSAGLRTDTQYF
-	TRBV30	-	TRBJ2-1	TGTGCCTGGAGTGTACAAGGTCTTGATGAGCAGTTCTTC	CAWSVQGLDEQFF
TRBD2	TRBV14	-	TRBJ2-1	TGTGCCAGCAGCCCCCTAGCGGGAACTCCCTACAATGAGCAGTTCTTC	CASSPLAGTPYNEQFF
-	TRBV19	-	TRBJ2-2	TGTGCCAGTAGTATATCCTGGGGGCCGAACACCGGGGAGCTGTTTTTT	CASSISWGPNTGELFF
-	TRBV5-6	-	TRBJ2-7	TGTGCCAGCAGCAGAGGACACCTAGCCTACGAGCAGTACTTC	CASSRGHLAYEQYF
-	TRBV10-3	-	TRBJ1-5	TGTGCCATCAGTGAAGGGAGGGGGAAGTCCCAGCATTTT	CAISEGRGKSQHF
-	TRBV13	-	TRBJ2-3	TGTGCCAGCAGCTTGAACACAGATACGCAGTATTTT	CASSLNTDTQYF
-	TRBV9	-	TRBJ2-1	TGTGCCAGCAGCTCCCGCGAGCAGTTCTTC	CASSSREQFF
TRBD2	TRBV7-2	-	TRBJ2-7	TGTGCCAGCAGCCCTAGCGGGAGTCACGAGCAGTACTTC	CASSPSGSHEQYF
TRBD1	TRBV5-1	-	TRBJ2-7	TGCGCCAGCAGCGGCCCGGGACAGGAGGCCGAGCAGTACTTC	CASSGPGQEAEQYF
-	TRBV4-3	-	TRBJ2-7	TGCGCCAGCAGCCACCCCCCTCACTTC	CASSHPPHF
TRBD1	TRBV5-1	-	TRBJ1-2	TGCGCCAGCAGCGAACAACCGGGACAGGGATCCGGTGGCTACACCTTC	CASSEQPGQGSGGYTF
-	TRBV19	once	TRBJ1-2	TGTGCCAGAAAAGACTCAGGGTATTGTTCCTATGGCTACACCTTC	CARKDSGYCSYGYTF
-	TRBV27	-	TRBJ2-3	TGTGCCAGCCAATCCACAGATACGCAGTATTTT	CASQSTDTQYF
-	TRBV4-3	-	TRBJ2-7	TGCGCCAGCAGCCGAGATGGTAAGGGACACTACGAGCAGTACTTC	CASSRDGKGHYEQYF
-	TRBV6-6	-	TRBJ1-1	TGTGCCAGCAGTTCGCAGGGAACCAACACTGAAGCTTTCTTT	CASSSQGTNTEAFF
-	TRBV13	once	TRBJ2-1	TGTGCCAGCAGCCCCCCCAGGACACACAATGAGCAGTTCTTC	CASSPPRTHNEQFF
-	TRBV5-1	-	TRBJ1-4	TGCGCCAGCAAGGACTTGGGCAGAGATAATGAAAAACTGTTTTTT	CASKDLGRDNEKLFF
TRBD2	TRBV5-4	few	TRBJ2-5	TGTGCCAGCAGCCCCGGGATAGCGGGAGAGACCCAGTACTTC	CASSPGIAGETQYF
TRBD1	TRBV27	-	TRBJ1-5	TGTGCCAGCAGAGTACAGGGGTATAGCAATCAGCCCCAGCATTTT	CASRVQGYSNQPQHF
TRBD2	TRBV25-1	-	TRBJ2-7	TGTGCCAGCAGTGAATTAAGGACTAGCGGACTTCACTACGAGCAGTACTTC	CASSELRTSGLHYEQYF
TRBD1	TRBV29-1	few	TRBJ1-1	TGCAGCGTTGAGAAGGGACAGGACACTGAAGCTTTCTTT	CSVEKGQDTEAFF
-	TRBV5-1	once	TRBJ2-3	TGCGCCAGCAGCTTGGTCTCGGAGACAGATACGCAGTATTTT	CASSLVSETDTQYF
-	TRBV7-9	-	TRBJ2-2	TGTGCCAGCAGTCTGCTCACCGGGGAGCTGTTTTTT	CASSLLTGELFF
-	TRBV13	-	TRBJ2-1	TGTGCCAGCAGCTTAGGCCTCGGTCCGGATGAGCAGTTCTTC	CASSLGLGPDEQFF
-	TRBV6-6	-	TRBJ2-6	TGTGCCAGCACGGGCTCTGGGGCCAACGTCCTGACTTTC	CASTGSGANVLTF
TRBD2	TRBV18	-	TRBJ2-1	TGTGCCAGCTCGCAACTCATAGGGGTAGCGGGAGGTAAAAATGAGCAGTTCTTC	CASSQLIGVAGGKNEQFF
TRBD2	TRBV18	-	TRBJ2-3	TGTGCCAGCTCAGCGCTAGCGGCAGATACGCAGTATTTT	CASSALAADTQYF
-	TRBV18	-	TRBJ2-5	TGTGCCAGCTCAGGCCCGGAGATCCAAGAGACCCAGTACTTC	CASSGPEIQETQYF
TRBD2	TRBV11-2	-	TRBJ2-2	TGTGCCAGCAGCCGAACCCGCGGGAGGGCCCTAACCGGGGAGCTGTTTTTT	CASSRTRGRALTGELFF
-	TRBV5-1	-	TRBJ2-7	TGCGCCAGCAGCTCAGCCTACGAGCAGTACTTC	CASSSAYEQYF
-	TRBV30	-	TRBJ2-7	TGTGCCTGGAGTGTAGGAGGGAACTACGAGCAGTACTTC	CAWSVGGNYEQYF